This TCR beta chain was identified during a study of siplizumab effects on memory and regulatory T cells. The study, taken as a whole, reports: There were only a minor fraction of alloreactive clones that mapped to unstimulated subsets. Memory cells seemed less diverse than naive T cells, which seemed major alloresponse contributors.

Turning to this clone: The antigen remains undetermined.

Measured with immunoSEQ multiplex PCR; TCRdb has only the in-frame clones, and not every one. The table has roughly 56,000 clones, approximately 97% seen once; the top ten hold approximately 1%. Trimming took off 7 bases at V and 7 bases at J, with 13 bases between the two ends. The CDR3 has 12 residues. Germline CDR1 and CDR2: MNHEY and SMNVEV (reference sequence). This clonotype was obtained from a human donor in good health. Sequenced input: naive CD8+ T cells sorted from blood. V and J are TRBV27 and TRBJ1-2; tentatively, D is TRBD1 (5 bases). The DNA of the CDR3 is TGTGCCAGCACCCACCCCGGGGGTGGCTACACCTTC. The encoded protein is CASTHPGGGYTF.